The T cell receptor (beta chain) under discussion was sequenced for a study of blood T cell repertoires in COVID-19. The CDR3 is 14 amino acids. CDR1 is MNHNY and CDR2 is SVGAGI in the germline V gene (reference sequence). Trimming pared 4 bases from V and 6 bases from J, leaving 10 bases between. Original analysis: For nucleated cells, counts were estimated from reference gene primer amplification. Only in-frame clones appear in the TCRdb table, and some are missing; sequencing was by immunoSEQ multiplex PCR. V, J and clone size are taken as reported in that table, and D and trimming were inferred from the DNA itself. Among 250,000 to 400,000 clones listed, 70% to 90% were seen once.

The gene calls are TRBV6-6 and TRBJ1-6; D is unresolved. This TCR came from a woman younger than 45 with COVID-19, enrolled during active disease. Sequenced: peripheral blood. CDR3 sequence reads: CASSSGITNSPLHF. CDR3 bases: TGTGCCAGCAGTTCCGGGATCACTAATTCACCCCTCCACTTT.